Below, one TCR beta chain is given with its context. Its antigen is undetermined. Looked up from germline, CDR1 is SEHNR and CDR2 is FQNEAQ (reference sequence). The ends lost 5 bases at V and 4 bases at J; junction bases unmatched: 5. This CDR3 comprises 14 residues. The PCR ran on 60 Vbeta and 13 Jbeta primers. The method was immunoSEQ multiplex PCR; TCRdb's version includes in-frame clones alone and lacks a portion of them. The sample contains about 210,000 clones, 75% to 80% of which appear only once. The sample is drawn from a study of cytomegalovirus exposure and HLA in healthy donors. Whole-study results and caveats: Rare sequences made up most TCRs, while some public TCRs were found in many donors. Roughly uniform depth of sequencing across donors was assumed in presence/absence analyses.

This TCR came from a male donor in good health and CMV-seronegative. Sequences were obtained from PBMCs. The V call is TRBV7-9, the J call TRBJ2-7, with 10 bases identical to TRBD1. This CDR3 is CASSQGDRGYEQYF. DNA of the CDR3: TGTGCCAGCAGCCAGGGGGACAGGGGTTACGAGCAGTACTTC.